The entry below gives a single T cell receptor beta chain sequence along with its context. Clones were sequenced by immunoSEQ multiplex PCR, and TCRdb holds only the in-frame ones, with some missing. The sample contains about 130,000 clones, approximately 86% of which appear only once. The record originates from a study of blood T cell repertoires in COVID-19. The CDR3 has 14 residues. Per the germline V gene, CDR1 is MGHDK and CDR2 is SYGVNS. The trim removed 4 bases at V and 7 bases at J, leaving 9 bases unmatched. J is TRBJ1-2 and V is TRBV25-1; TRBD1 agrees at 7 bases. The TCR sequence derives from a woman between 45 and 65 years old who had recovered from COVID-19. Sequencing was performed on peripheral blood. The CDR3 loop reads CASSGSGTVSGYTF. CDR3 sequence (DNA): TGTGCCAGCAGTGGTTCGGGGACAGTGAGTGGCTACACCTTC.